The T cell receptor beta chain described here comes from a study of shared clonotypes between healthy human individuals. In the case of this clone: Its antigen is still unknown.

All participating donors were Caucasian adults from Nashville, Tennessee. Division of CD4+ cells produced a CD45RA+ naive subset and a CD45RA-negative memory subset. Study findings and constraints: Owing to a small donor count, the genetic and exposure-history diversity represented was limited. Lower generation probabilities were found for non-shared clonotypes than for those shared by all four donors.

CDR1 SGHRS and CDR2 YFSETQ come from the germline V gene. The CDR3 sequence is 12 residues long. V gave up 4 bases and J gave up 7 bases, with 8 bases separating them. Clones were sequenced by immunoSEQ multiplex PCR, and TCRdb holds only the in-frame ones, with some missing. Here the sample spans over 400,000 clones, approximately 95% being singletons. The chain is built from TRBV5-1 and TRBJ1-4; D gene unclear. The source material was naive CD4+ T cells sorted from blood. Specified subset: CD45RA+ positively selected. This TCR was recovered from a woman aged 30 to 39 in good health. The CDR3 region has the DNA TGCGCCAGCAGCACCGACGGTGAAAAACTGTTTTTT. Protein sequence: CASSTDGEKLFF.